Listed below are T cell receptor beta chains from one sample, sequenced in a study of graft-versus-host responses after intestinal transplantation. Their antigens remain unidentified. Sequencing used immunoSEQ multiplex PCR; TCRdb keeps in-frame clones, though not all of them. The sample has about 97,000 clones, 91% seen once. Material: unstimulated CD4+ T cells sorted from spleen or lymph node cells, obtained before transplant. Source of these receptors: a human donor who was the organ donor for an intestinal transplant. Each CDR3 is given with its conserved first and last residue. The order of the fields is D gene, J gene, V gene, clone size, CDR3 protein, CDR3 DNA. A D gene is named only where the DNA matches it firmly. Size values are once, few and many counts, or a class for expanded clones, and some rows have none.

TRBD1 TRBJ2-3 TRBV9 once CASSPRQGSGTDTQYF TGTGCCAGCAGCCCTCGACAGGGATCGGGCACAGATACGCAGTATTTT
- TRBJ2-4 TRBV11-2 - CASSSIRGSENIQYF TGTGCCAGCAGCTCCATCAGGGGTTCCGAAAACATTCAGTACTTC
TRBD1 TRBJ2-5 TRBV15 - CATSRDRGAGGAETQYF TGTGCCACCAGCAGAGATAGGGGGGCAGGGGGCGCGGAGACCCAGTACTTC
- TRBJ2-3 TRBV7-2 - CASRSRSDTQYF TGTGCCAGCAGATCTAGATCCGATACGCAGTATTTT
- TRBJ2-1 TRBV6-5 - CASSYSVGGAHNEQFF TGTGCCAGCAGTTACTCCGTCGGAGGGGCCCACAATGAGCAGTTCTTC
TRBD2 TRBJ2-3 TRBV10-3 - CAINNLAGYTDTQYF TGTGCCATCAACAACCTAGCGGGCTACACAGATACGCAGTATTTT
- TRBJ2-2 TRBV11-3 - CASSSGGPNTGELFF TGTGCCAGCAGCTCGGGGGGCCCGAACACCGGGGAGCTGTTTTTT
- TRBJ2-1 TRBV6-5 - CASSSLAVLSYNEQFF TGTGCCAGCAGTTCCTTAGCGGTCTTATCCTACAATGAGCAGTTCTTC
- TRBJ2-7 TRBV18 - CASSPERSGEQYF TGTGCCAGCTCACCTGAACGGAGCGGTGAGCAGTACTTC
- TRBJ1-4 TRBV18 - CASSLLQGEGEKLFF TGTGCCAGCTCACTCCTACAGGGCGAGGGTGAAAAACTGTTTTTT
- TRBJ2-1 TRBV4-2 - CASSQKSGPYSTYNEQFF TGTGCCAGCAGCCAAAAGAGCGGCCCATACTCCACCTACAATGAGCAGTTCTTC
- TRBJ1-4 TRBV28 - CASSPQVALEKLFF TGTGCCAGCAGTCCACAGGTTGCCCTTGAAAAACTGTTTTTT
- TRBJ1-2 TRBV28 - CASSPVLQGGYGYTF TGTGCCAGCAGTCCCGTCCTACAGGGCGGCTATGGCTACACCTTC
- TRBJ2-7 TRBV5-4 few CASSPLGTHSYEQYF TGTGCCAGCAGCCCCCTAGGGACACACTCCTACGAGCAGTACTTC
- TRBJ1-5 TRBV7-2 - CASSLARNSNQPQHF TGTGCCAGCAGCTTAGCGAGGAATAGCAATCAGCCCCAGCATTTT
- TRBJ2-7 TRBV30 - CARSSGPWTEQYF TGTGCCCGGAGTTCAGGGCCATGGACCGAGCAGTACTTC
TRBD2 TRBJ2-3 TRBV7-8 - CASSLARGASRTDTQYF TGTGCCAGCAGCTTAGCGCGGGGGGCGAGTAGGACAGATACGCAGTATTTT
- TRBJ2-5 TRBV4-1 - CASSQTSGGAQETQYF TGCGCCAGCAGCCAAACGAGTGGGGGGGCCCAAGAGACCCAGTACTTC
TRBD2 TRBJ2-3 TRBV4-1 - CASSLSGTSGPPDTQYF TGCGCCAGCAGCCTCTCCGGGACTAGCGGGCCCCCAGATACGCAGTATTTT
TRBD1 TRBJ2-3 TRBV11-2 - CASSSGTGVSDTQYF TGTGCCAGCAGCTCCGGGACAGGGGTATCAGATACGCAGTATTTT
- TRBJ2-3 TRBV18 - CASSPGGRSTDTQYF TGTGCCAGCTCACCGGGGGGGCGGAGCACAGATACGCAGTATTTT
- TRBJ2-7 TRBV6-6 - CASRPTQGLGAYEQYF TGTGCCAGCAGACCTACCCAGGGATTAGGGGCCTACGAGCAGTACTTC